Below, 15 T cell receptor beta chains from the same sample are listed, as sequenced in a study of tumor-infiltrating lymphocytes in primary liver carcinoma. Between about 18 and 33 mg of unsorted bulk tissue served as the source from which RNA and DNA were co-extracted. The authors made TCR beta cDNA from around 500 ng total RNA with a constant-region primer. Slightly modified ARM-PCR, run as three nested multiplex PCR rounds, produced the TCR beta libraries. TRBV1-TRBV30 forward primers and a C-beta reverse primer were used in the first two PCR rounds, which each ran for approximately 10 cycles. TCRdb re-called the multiplex PCR reads with MiXCR, one entry per CDR3 protein. The table shows 100,000 or so distinct CDR3 sequences, with about four fifths occurring only once. Material for sequencing was liver tumor tissue from sampling region 3. Subset denoted: tumor region T3, left-lateral pole. These receptors were collected from a man aged 40-49 years with primary liver carcinoma and hepatitis B virus infection.

The chain employs TRBV11-1 and TRBJ2-3, with 9 bases matching TRBD2. Germline loops: CDR1 SGHAT, CDR2 FQDESV (reference sequence). J lost 6 bases, V lost 5 bases, and 9 bases had no gene match. The CDR3 loop spans 15 amino acids. The CDR3 DNA reads TGTGCCAGCAGCAGCCCGGCGGGAGGGGTGGATACGCAGTATTTT. Its translation: CASSSPAGGVDTQYF.

The V call is TRBV11-2, the J call TRBJ2-3; no reliable D call. V lost 10 bases to trimming and J lost 0 bases, with 14 bases between them. The CDR3 consists of 14 residues. Germline-derived CDR1 and CDR2 are SGHAT and FQNNGV. In DNA, the CDR3 is TGTGCCAACGGCTTATTTGGGAGCACAGATACGCAGTATTTT. Residues: CANGLFGSTDTQYF.

Points on this clonotype: The junction differs from germline at one of its ends, possibly a read error. V usage is TRBV6-8 and J usage is TRBJ1-2; D not resolved. The length of the CDR3 is 18 residues. Per germline, CDR1 MNHGY and CDR2 SAAAGT. CDR3 sequence: CASSYPASAYMMNYGYIF. The DNA for the CDR3 is TGTGCCAGCAGTTACCCGGCGAGTGCGTACATGATGAACTATGGCTACATCTTC.

This clonotype appeared once. This likely comes from a read error, as the CDR3 has no conserved phenylalanine or tryptophan at its end. J is TRBJ2-7 and V is TRBV6-5; D might be TRBD2 (5 bases). Looked up from germline, CDR1 is MNHEY and CDR2 is SVGAGI. Trimming stripped 11 bases from V and 4 bases from J, with 21 bases between. CDR3 length equals 14 residues. This chain's CDR3 is CAGRSGFLHYEQYL. Here the CDR3 DNA reads TGTGCCGGCCGGAGCGGTTTTCTGCATTACGAGCAGTACCTC.

This clonotype was seen repeatedly, ten times or more. The rearrangement uses TRBV12-3 or TRBV12-4 and TRBJ2-7; 10 bases match TRBD1. The junction had 2 bases not matched to a gene; V was cut back by 6 bases and J by 0 bases. The CDR3 is 14 residues long. The CDR3 region is CASSRTGGSYEQYF. In nucleotides, the CDR3 is TGTGCCAGCAGCCGGACAGGGGGCTCCTACGAGCAGTACTTC.

Regarding this clonotype: The junction does not match germline at one end; this may be a read error. The V gene is TRBV5-1, the J gene TRBJ2-2; no reliable D call. The CDR3 spans 15 residues. Germline V lookup: CDR1 SGHRS, CDR2 YFSETQ. The DNA of the CDR3 is TGCACCAGCAGCTCGGCGCGTTCGAACACCGGGGAGCTGTTTTTT. This encodes CTSSSARSNTGELFF.

V and J are TRBV4-1 and TRBJ1-2; TRBD1 might be the D (5 bases). V was shortened by 2 bases and J by 5 bases, with 12 bases between the two germline ends. Germline V gives CDR1 MGHRA, CDR2 YSYEKL. The CDR3 is 14 residues long. The CDR3 nucleotides read TGCGCCAGCAGCCAATTTCAGGGATTGTATGGCTACACCTTC. Protein: CASSQFQGLYGYTF.

In the case of this clonotype: Compared with germline, one end of the junction differs, possibly owing to a read error. The chain has TRBV2 and TRBJ2-1, with D possibly TRBD1 on 6 matching bases. The length of the CDR3 is 14 residues. Germline V CDR1 and CDR2: SNHLY, FYNNEI. The CDR3 DNA reads TGTGCCAGCAGTCTCGGACAGAGTTCCAATGAGCAGCTCTTC. Protein sequence: CASSLGQSSNEQLF.

As regards this clonotype: Relative to the germline gene, one junction end is altered; a read error may explain this. The chain uses TRBV4-3 and TRBJ2-3; TRBD2 is a possible D gene (6 bases). The V gene's germline CDR1 is LGHNA and CDR2 YSLEER. The CDR3 has 20 amino acids. CDR3: CASSQDGGPKGGRSTNTQYF. The CDR3 DNA sequence: TGCGCCAGCAGCCAAGACGGTGGACCCAAGGGAGGTCGAAGCACAAATACGCAGTATTTT.

To note about this clonotype: Relative to the germline gene, one junction end is altered; a read error may explain this. The V and J genes are TRBV28 and TRBJ2-3; TRBD2 agrees at 9 bases. The germline CDR1 and CDR2 sequences are MDHEN and SYDVKM. The CDR3 runs 14 residues. DNA of the CDR3: TGCGCAAGCGTAGAAGCGGGAGGCACAGATACGCAGTTTTTT. This sequence encodes CASVEAGGTDTQFF.

The V gene is TRBV28, the J gene TRBJ2-3; no clear D. Germline V CDR1 and CDR2: MDHEN, SYDVKM. The V and J ends lost 5 bases and 15 bases respectively, with 24 bases between them. The CDR3 sequence is 14 residues long. The CDR3 nucleotides are TGTGCCAGCAGTCCCCCCCCCGGAACAGATATGCAATATTTT. Its translation is CASSPPPGTDMQYF. The full variable domain, its missing parts supplied by reference TRBV28 and TRBJ2-3, is DVKVTQSSRYLVKRTGEKVFLECVQDMDHENMFWYRQDPGLGLRLIYFSYDVKMKEKGDIPEGYSVSREKKERFSLILESASTNQTSMYLCASSPPPGTDMQYFGPGTRLTVL.

The chain carries TRBV5-1 and TRBJ2-1; 13 bases fit TRBD2. Trimming cost V 1 base and J 1 base; bases outside gene matches: 5. The germline gives CDR1 SGHRS, CDR2 YFSETQ. The CDR3 has 18 residues. CDR3: CASSLLGTSGISYNEQFF. In DNA, the CDR3 is TGCGCCAGCAGCTTGCTCGGGACTAGCGGGATTTCCTACAATGAGCAGTTCTTC.

Note on this clonotype: A junction end diverges from the germline sequence, so it may reflect a read error. This rearrangement joins TRBV29-1 to TRBJ1-2; D may be TRBD1 (6 bases). This CDR3 comprises 12 residues. The V gene's germline CDR1 is SQVTM and CDR2 ANQGSEA. CDR3 region: CSAGQHNYGYIF. Here the CDR3 DNA reads TGCAGCGCAGGACAGCACAACTATGGCTACATCTTC.

As regards this clonotype: At one of its ends the junction is not consistent with the germline gene, which may arise from a read error. V usage is TRBV7-8 and J usage is TRBJ2-3; perhaps D is TRBD1 or TRBD2 (5 bases each). Germline V gives CDR1 SGHVS, CDR2 FQNEAQ. The CDR3 length is 19 residues. This CDR3 is CAGSSNPLRDPRPTDTQYF. The CDR3 DNA reads as TGTGCCGGGAGCTCCAACCCCCTCCGGGACCCCCGGCCAACAGATACCCAGTATTTT. Full variable domain (outside the CDR3, taken from reference TRBV7-8 and TRBJ2-3): GAGVSQSPRYKVAKRGQDVALRCDPISGHVSLFWYQQALGQGPEFLTYFQNEAQLDKSGLPSDRFFAERPEGSVSTLKIQRTQQEDSAVYLCAGSSNPLRDPRPTDTQYFGPGTRLTVL.

Concerning this clonotype: The junction does not match germline at one end; this may be a read error. The chain links TRBV12-3 or TRBV12-4 to TRBJ1-1; 7 bases are a match to TRBD1. The length of the CDR3 is 15 residues. The CDR3 sequence: CVSSPRTGSTTEAFF. For the CDR3, the DNA is TGTGTCAGCAGTCCTCGGACAGGAAGTACAACTGAAGCTTTCTTT.